This TCR beta chain was documented in a study of T cell changes during pregnancy in multiple sclerosis. This CDR3 has 13 residues. CDR1 SNHLY and CDR2 FYNNEI come from the germline V gene. V gave up 5 bases and J gave up 16 bases, with 21 bases separating them. Here immunoSEQ multiplex PCR was the method, and the copy in TCRdb shows in-frame clones only, minus some. The sample comprises roughly 51,000 clones, about 92% of which are singletons, and approximately 0.18% rests with the top ten. V gene TRBV2 combines with J gene TRBJ2-1, with a tentative D call TRBD1 (6 bases). Sequencing was performed on CD4+ T cells from peripheral blood mononuclear cells, taken after pregnancy. The receptor's source is a female donor in good health, enrolled as a control in a pregnancy study. Written as DNA, the CDR3 is TGTGCCAGCAGTAGGACAGCTCCTAAGGCGGCTTTCTTC. Amino acid sequence: CASSRTAPKAAFF.